The entry that follows covers one T cell receptor (beta chain) sequence. A far larger clone lies a single base away; this is likely a read error. This sample stems from a study of low-dose radiotherapy and immunotherapy resistance in tumors. Background on the study: Patients took 300 mg oral aspirin daily for four cycles from cycle 1 day 1.

Time point indicated: before trial treatment. Germline V CDR1 and CDR2: PRHDT, FYEKMQ (reference sequence). V shed 5 bases and J shed 1 base, with 8 bases lying between them. The CDR3 extends over 14 amino acids. TRAV- and TRBV-specific primers primed first-strand cDNA, covering alpha and beta chains. The PCR that amplified TCRs ran for around 22 cycles, relying on a constant-region primer and a V-primer adapter. Via MiXCR, TCRdb re-called the reads, giving one row per CDR3 protein. The data show 35,000 to 45,000 distinct CDR3 sequences, about 28% seen once. The gene calls are TRBV13 and TRBJ2-2; maybe TRBD2 (5 bases). This material consisted of PBMCs, taken before treatment. The sequence was collected from a male donor with gallbladder cancer. CDR3 DNA: TGTGCCAGCAGCCGCCGGGAGAACACCGGGGAGCTGTTTTTT. Its protein is CASSRRENTGELFF.